Below are 9 T cell receptor beta chains sequenced from a single sample in a study of blood T cell repertoires in COVID-19. Profiled with immunoSEQ multiplex PCR; TCRdb holds only in-frame clones, not every one. Of 45,000 to 55,000 clones in the sample, 89% were seen once. The material sequenced was peripheral blood. The receptors were sampled from an elderly woman with acute or convalescent COVID-19.

This chain uses TRBV14 with TRBJ2-5, with D tentatively TRBD1 (5 bases). The CDR3 length is 14 residues. Germline CDR1 and CDR2: SGHDN and FVKESK. V was pared by 5 bases and J by 0 bases, with 10 bases between. The CDR3 region is CASSFRTYQETQYF. CDR3 DNA: TGTGCCAGCAGCTTTCGGACATACCAAGAGACCCAGTACTTC.

This chain connects TRBV19 to TRBJ2-1, with D maybe TRBD2 (7 bases). CDR1 is LNHDA and CDR2 is SQIVND in the germline V gene (reference sequence). This CDR3 is built from 16 residues. Trimming took 5 bases from V and 8 from J, leaving 22 bases between them. CDR3 DNA: TGTGCCAGTAGTCCCCTTGGAGGGGGGGCCTCGGATGAGCAGTTCTTC. Residues: CASSPLGGGASDEQFF. Full variable domain (remainder filled in from reference TRBV19 and TRBJ2-1): DGGITQSPKYLFRKEGQNVTLSCEQNLNHDAMYWYRQDPGQGLRLIYYSQIVNDFQKGDIAEGYSVSREKKESFPLTVTSAQKNPTAFYLCASSPLGGGASDEQFFGPGTRLTVL.

The genes are TRBV4-1 and TRBJ1-6; 7 positions agree with TRBD1. The junction had 9 bases not matched to a gene; V was cut back by 0 bases and J by 1 base. Germline CDR1 reads MGHRA; CDR2 reads YSYEKL. The CDR3 is made up of 19 amino acids. The CDR3, as DNA: TGCGCCAGCAGCCAAGATTTGACAGGGAAGGGGTCCTATAATTCACCCCTCCACTTT. It translates to CASSQDLTGKGSYNSPLHF.

This chain uses TRBV29-1 with TRBJ1-2, with 9 bases identical to TRBD1. Germline CDR1 and CDR2: SQVTM and ANQGSEA. V lost 1 base to trimming and J lost 4 bases; unmatched junction nucleotides: 7. This CDR3 contains 15 residues. Written as DNA, the CDR3 is TGCAGCGTTGAAGTGGCGACAGGGGGTGGCTATGGCTACACCTTC. The encoded protein is CSVEVATGGGYGYTF.

This chain joins TRBV9 and TRBJ2-5; D remains ambiguous. The germline V and J ends were trimmed by 5 bases and 2 bases, with 13 bases remaining between them. The germline CDR1 and CDR2 sequences are SGDLS and YYNGEE. The CDR3 spans 14 residues. The CDR3 DNA reads as TGTGCCAGCAGTTCGGCAGGCTTGCAAGAGACCCAGTACTTC. This encodes CASSSAGLQETQYF.

V usage is TRBV30 and J usage is TRBJ2-7, with D perhaps matching TRBD1 (6 bases). The germline V and J ends were trimmed by 6 bases and 3 bases, with 15 bases remaining between them. Germline lookup yields CDR1 GTSNPN and CDR2 SVGIG (reference sequence). This CDR3 is 13 amino acids long. CDR3: CACGTSQNYEQYF. CDR3 coding DNA: TGTGCCTGCGGGACATCCCAAAACTACGAGCAGTACTTC.

The chain is built from TRBV29-1 and TRBJ2-1; D perhaps matches TRBD2 (7 bases). The CDR3 contains 15 residues. CDR1 is SQVTM and CDR2 is ANQGSEA in the germline V gene. Trimming cost V 4 bases and J 10 bases, with 23 bases left between them. The CDR3 region is CSVGYAGANGREQFF. CDR3 sequence (DNA): TGCAGCGTTGGATACGCGGGGGCGAATGGCCGGGAGCAGTTCTTC.

In this sample, this clone turned up a few times. J is TRBJ1-6 and V is TRBV3-1 (or the pseudogene TRBV3-2); 10 bases align to TRBD1. The germline V gene has CDR1 LGHDT and CDR2 YNNKEL (reference sequence). V was pared by 2 bases and J by 11 bases, with 6 bases of the junction left unmatched. This CDR3 is 15 amino acids long. CDR3 amino acids: CASSQFGTGVAPLHF. The CDR3 DNA is TGTGCCAGCAGCCAATTCGGGACAGGGGTGGCACCCCTCCACTTT.

V and J are TRBV5-1 and TRBJ2-5; perhaps TRBD2 as D (6 bases). V gave up 4 bases and J gave up 1 base, with 23 bases separating them. The CDR3 is made up of 18 amino acids. Germline V gives CDR1 SGHRS, CDR2 YFSETQ. CDR3 sequence: CASSPGVQEDVSQETQYF. CDR3 DNA: TGCGCCAGCAGCCCGGGGGTTCAGGAGGACGTATCCCAAGAGACCCAGTACTTC.